Sequencing of this T cell receptor beta chain was carried out in a study of control samples from healthy donors and cancer patients. Clones were read by immunoSEQ multiplex PCR, and TCRdb kept only the in-frame ones, dropping some. The sample contains roughly 83,000 clones, around 80% of which appear only once. V dropped 11 bases and J dropped 8 bases, with 22 bases sitting between them. The germline CDR1 and CDR2 sequences are SGHTA and FQGNSA. There are 14 residues in the CDR3. This chain joins TRBV7-2 and TRBJ2-1; D gene unclear. The receptor's source is a woman aged 55 to 70 in good health. Sequencing used blood. The CDR3 sequence: CALEDLRFGDEQFF. In DNA, the CDR3 is TGTGCCCTCGAGGACCTACGTTTTGGGGATGAGCAGTTCTTC.